This T cell receptor beta chain was sequenced during a study of T cells expressing NK-cell markers. Study-wide background: Among the eight sequenced donors, seven tested HCMV-seropositive and one tested seronegative.

Study-level findings and limits: Whether expanded NKG2C+ T cell clones were HCMV specific stayed uncertain.

Generation of TCR beta cDNA was performed by 5'RACE template switching incorporating UMIs. TCRdb reprocessed the 5' RACE reads, keeping one entry per CDR3 protein, no DNA. This sample's clone table lists roughly 300,000 distinct CDR3 sequences. The CDR3 covers 15 residues. Germline V CDR1 and CDR2: DFQATT, SNEGSKA (reference sequence). Details on this clonotype: Its antigen is not known.

Sequences were obtained from blood T cells: a sorted CD56 or NKG2C T cell subset, CD4+ or CD8+ T cells, or bulk PBMC T cells (not recorded which). This TCR was recovered from a woman between 18 and 69 years old in good health. The chain carries TRBV20-1 and TRBJ1-1; TCRdb's D call, TRBD1, is unchecked because there is no DNA. The CDR3 reads CSARDPAGANTEAFF.